This T cell receptor (beta chain) appears in the sequencing data of a study of T cells in women clearing cervical HPV infection. Produced via immunoSEQ multiplex PCR; TCRdb's table is partial and in-frame only. The listing records under 40,000 clones. This sequence was found in a woman between 18 and 70 years old with a cervical HPV16 infection that either progressed to CIN3+ or cleared (not recorded which). Sample: blood buffy coat.

CDR3 amino acids: CASSESGQGRTSNTEAFF. CDR3 bases read: TGTGCCAGCAGTGAATCTGGACAGGGGAGGACCTCGAACACTGAA. The chain couples TRBV6-1 to TRBJ1-1; 9 bases agree with TRBD1. With the read ending 3 residues before the CDR3 end, the germline J gene is used to fill in that end. The V and J ends lost 2 bases and 1 base, in that order; junction bases with no gene match: 11. Per germline, CDR1 MNHNS and CDR2 SASEGT. The CDR3 spans 18 residues.